This T cell receptor beta chain was sequenced in a study of siplizumab effects on memory and regulatory T cells. General study results and limits: It was never confirmed that proliferating Tregs from siplizumab cultures were suppressive.

As concerns this clone: Its antigen remains unknown.

Method: immunoSEQ multiplex PCR; TCRdb's copy keeps in-frame clones and lacks some. The table includes 90,000 to 120,000 clones, under 95% detected once. CDR1 SQVTM and CDR2 ANQGSEA come from the germline V gene. V lost 5 bases, J lost 0 bases, and 8 bases lay in between. CDR3 size: 13 residues. Input material: Tregs sorted from blood. The sequence was obtained from a human donor in good health. The chain carries TRBV29-1 and TRBJ1-5; D unclear. CDR3 region: CSVTKGSNQPQHF. CDR3 bases: TGCAGCGTTACAAAGGGTAGCAATCAGCCCCAGCATTTT.